The subject of this entry is one T cell receptor beta chain. This clonotype was found a few times. Its recognized antigen is unknown. No base quality information exists; no much larger clone differs at one position. The sample is drawn from a study of T-cell reconstitution after alpha-beta-depleted transplantation in children (dated by TCRdb to the mid-2010s). Context from the whole study: The study quantitatively tracked T-cell immune reconstitution after TCRalphabeta/CD19-depleted allogeneic hematopoietic cell transplantation in children using TCR repertoire profiling.

Trimming takes 6 bases from V and 0 bases from J, and the germline ends sit 9 bases apart. The germline V gene yields SQVTM for CDR1 and ANQGSEA for CDR2. Reading from cysteine to phenylalanine, the CDR3 counts 13 amino acids. The retained sequence is limited to the CDR3, 39 bases, with the frame set at the first base. Receptor amplification or capture employed PCR. Reads for this sample came from an Illumina HiSeq 2500. Molecular barcoding was employed in the preparation of TCR libraries, with unique molecular identifiers being used to normalize TCRbeta repertoire quantification. TCRdb cleaned the public reads at Q25 with fastp, built clones with MiXCR and kept in-frame beta chains. A single entry per CDR3 protein holds the most common genes and DNA from its merged rows. The sample yields about 500,000 distinct CDR3 sequences; around a third were counted once. 2% to 2.5% of the sample goes to the ten largest clones.

The source is a human donor who donated a stem cell graft to a child with aplastic anemia. The source material was PBMCs from the stem cell graft donor, sampled from the stem cell graft. The V and J genes are TRBV29-1 and TRBJ1-5; no confident D gene assignment can be made. The CDR3 in this case is CSVGLNSNQPQHF. The DNA sequence is TGCAGCGTCGGACTGAATAGCAATCAGCCCCAGCATTTT.